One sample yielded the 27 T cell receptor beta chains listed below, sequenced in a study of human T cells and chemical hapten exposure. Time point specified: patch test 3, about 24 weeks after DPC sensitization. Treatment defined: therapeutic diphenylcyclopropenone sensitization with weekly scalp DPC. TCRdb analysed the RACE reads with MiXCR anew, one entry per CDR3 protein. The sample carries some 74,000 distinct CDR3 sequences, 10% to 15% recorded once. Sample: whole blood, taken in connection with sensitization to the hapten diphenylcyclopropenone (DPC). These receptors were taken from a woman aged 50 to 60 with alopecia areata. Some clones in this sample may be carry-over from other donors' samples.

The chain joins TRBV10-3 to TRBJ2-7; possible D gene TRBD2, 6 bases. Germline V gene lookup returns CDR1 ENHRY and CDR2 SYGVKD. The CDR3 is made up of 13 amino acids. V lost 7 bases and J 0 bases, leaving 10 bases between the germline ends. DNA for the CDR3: TGTGCCATCAATTCCGGGGGCTCCTACGAGCAGTACTTC. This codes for CAINSGGSYEQYF.

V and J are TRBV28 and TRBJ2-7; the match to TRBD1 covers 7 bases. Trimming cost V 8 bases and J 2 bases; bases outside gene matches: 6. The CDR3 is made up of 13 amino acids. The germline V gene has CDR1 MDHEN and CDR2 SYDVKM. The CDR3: CASAPGQPYEQYF. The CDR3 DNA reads TGTGCCAGCGCCCCGGGACAGCCCTACGAGCAGTACTTC.

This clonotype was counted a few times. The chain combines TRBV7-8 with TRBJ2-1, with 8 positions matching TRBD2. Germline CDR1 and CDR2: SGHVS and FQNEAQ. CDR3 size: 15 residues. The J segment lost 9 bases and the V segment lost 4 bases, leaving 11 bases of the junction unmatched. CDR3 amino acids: CASSSPGAGVFEQFF. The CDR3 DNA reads TGTGCCAGCAGCTCCCCCGGAGCGGGAGTTTTTGAGCAGTTCTTC.

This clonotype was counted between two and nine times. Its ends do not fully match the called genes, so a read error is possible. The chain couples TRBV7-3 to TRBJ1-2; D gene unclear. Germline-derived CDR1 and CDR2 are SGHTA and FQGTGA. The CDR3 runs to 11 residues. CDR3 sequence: CASSLTFRDSF. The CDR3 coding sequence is TGTGCCAGCAGCTTAACGTTCCGGGATTCCTTC.

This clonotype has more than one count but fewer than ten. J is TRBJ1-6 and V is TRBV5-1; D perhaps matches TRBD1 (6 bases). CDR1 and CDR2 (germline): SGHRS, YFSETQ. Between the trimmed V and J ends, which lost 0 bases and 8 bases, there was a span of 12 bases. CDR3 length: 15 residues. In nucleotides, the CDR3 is TGCGCCAGCAGCTTGGCTGTGGGGGGCTATTCACCCCTCCACTTT. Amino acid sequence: CASSLAVGGYSPLHF.

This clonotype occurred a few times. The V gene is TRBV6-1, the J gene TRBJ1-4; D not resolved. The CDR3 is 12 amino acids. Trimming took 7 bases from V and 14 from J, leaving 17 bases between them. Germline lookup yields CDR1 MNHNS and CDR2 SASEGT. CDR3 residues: CASTAWRDRLFF. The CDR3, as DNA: TGTGCCAGCACAGCTTGGAGAGATAGGCTGTTTTTT.

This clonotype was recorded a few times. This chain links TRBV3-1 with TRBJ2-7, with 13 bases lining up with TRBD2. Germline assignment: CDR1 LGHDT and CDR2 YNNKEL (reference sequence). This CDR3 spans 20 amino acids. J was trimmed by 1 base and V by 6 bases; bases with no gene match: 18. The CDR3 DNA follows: TGTGCCAGCAGTCGTTGGGGACTAGCGGGAACAGCTACACAATCCTACGAGCAGTACTTC. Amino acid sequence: CASSRWGLAGTATQSYEQYF.

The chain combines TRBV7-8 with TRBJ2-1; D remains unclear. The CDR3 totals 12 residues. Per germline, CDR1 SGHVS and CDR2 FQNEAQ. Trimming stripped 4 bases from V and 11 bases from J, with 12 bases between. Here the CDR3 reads CASSSRAGKQFF. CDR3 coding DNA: TGTGCCAGCAGCTCCCGGGCCGGAAAGCAGTTCTTC.

The CDR3 reads CSARGAGSTDTQYF. As DNA, the CDR3 is TGCAGTGCTAGGGGAGCGGGAAGCACAGATACGCAGTATTTT. J is TRBJ2-3 and V is TRBV20-1; 7 bases line up with TRBD2. The CDR3 has 14 amino acids. Germline CDR1 is DFQATT and CDR2 is SNEGSKA (reference sequence). V trimming: 3 bases; J trimming: 0 bases; junction bases outside the gene matches: 3.

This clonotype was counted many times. The CDR3 region has the DNA TGCAGTGCTAGAGATCAGGGCTCCGCTGTCTACAATGAGCAGTTCTTC. Translation: CSARDQGSAVYNEQFF. The chain is built from TRBV20-1 and TRBJ2-1, with D possibly TRBD1 on 5 matching bases. CDR3 length: 16 amino acids. The germline V gene encodes CDR1 DFQATT and CDR2 SNEGSKA (reference sequence). With 0 bases removed from V and 3 bases from J, the gap between germline ends came to 15 bases.

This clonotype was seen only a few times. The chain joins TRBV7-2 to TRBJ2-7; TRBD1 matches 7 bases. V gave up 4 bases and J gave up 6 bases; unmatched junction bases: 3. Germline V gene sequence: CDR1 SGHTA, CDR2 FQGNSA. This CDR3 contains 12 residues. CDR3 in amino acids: CASSSTGVEQYF. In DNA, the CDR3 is TGTGCCAGCAGCTCCACAGGGGTCGAGCAGTACTTC.

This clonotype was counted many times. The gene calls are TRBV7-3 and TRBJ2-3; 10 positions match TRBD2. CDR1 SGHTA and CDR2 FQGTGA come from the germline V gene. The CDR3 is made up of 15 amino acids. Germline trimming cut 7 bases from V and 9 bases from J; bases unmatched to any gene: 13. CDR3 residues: CASNLSGRGKNTQYF. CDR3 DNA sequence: TGTGCCAGCAACCTAAGCGGGAGGGGGAAGAACACGCAGTATTTT.

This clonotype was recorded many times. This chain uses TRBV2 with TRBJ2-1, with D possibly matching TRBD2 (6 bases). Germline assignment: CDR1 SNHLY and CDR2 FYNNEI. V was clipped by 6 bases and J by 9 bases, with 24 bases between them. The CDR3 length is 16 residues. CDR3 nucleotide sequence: TGTGCCAGCAGCCAGGTGGGCGGCGGGACGGGCACTGAGCAGTTCTTC. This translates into CASSQVGGGTGTEQFF.

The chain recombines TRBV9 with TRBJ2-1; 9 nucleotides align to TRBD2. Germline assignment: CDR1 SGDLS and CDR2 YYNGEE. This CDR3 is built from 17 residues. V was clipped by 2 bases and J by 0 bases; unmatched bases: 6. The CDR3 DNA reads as TGTGCCAGCAGCGTTAGCGGGAGCCAGAGCTCCTACAATGAGCAGTTCTTC. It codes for CASSVSGSQSSYNEQFF.

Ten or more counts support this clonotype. The CDR3 sequence is CASSSLRDSPLHF. The DNA for the CDR3 is TGTGCCAGCAGCTCGTTACGTGATTCACCCCTCCACTTT. The V and J genes are TRBV7-9 and TRBJ1-6; D ambiguous. The germline CDR1 and CDR2 sequences are SEHNR and FQNEAQ (reference sequence). The V and J ends lost 4 bases and 8 bases respectively, with 9 bases between them. This CDR3 region has 13 residues.

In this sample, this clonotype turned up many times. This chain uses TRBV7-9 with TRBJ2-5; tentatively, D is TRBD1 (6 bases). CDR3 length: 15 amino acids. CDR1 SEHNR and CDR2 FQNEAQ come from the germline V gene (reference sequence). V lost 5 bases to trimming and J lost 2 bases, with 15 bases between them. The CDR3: CASSRYLGQQETQYF. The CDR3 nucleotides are TGTGCCAGCAGCAGATACCTCGGACAGCAAGAGACCCAGTACTTC.

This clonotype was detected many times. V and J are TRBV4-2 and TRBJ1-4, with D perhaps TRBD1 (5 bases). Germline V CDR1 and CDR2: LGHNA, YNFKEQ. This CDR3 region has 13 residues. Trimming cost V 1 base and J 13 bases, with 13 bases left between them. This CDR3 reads CASSQVGGTTLFF. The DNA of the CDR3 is TGTGCCAGCAGCCAAGTGGGAGGGACGACACTGTTTTTT.

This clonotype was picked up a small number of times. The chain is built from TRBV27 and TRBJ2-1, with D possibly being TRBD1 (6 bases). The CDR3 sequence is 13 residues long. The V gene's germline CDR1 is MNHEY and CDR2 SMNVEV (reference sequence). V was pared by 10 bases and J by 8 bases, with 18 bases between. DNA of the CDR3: TGTGCCACCGCATGGACAGCAAAAGATGAGCAGTTCTTC. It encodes CATAWTAKDEQFF.

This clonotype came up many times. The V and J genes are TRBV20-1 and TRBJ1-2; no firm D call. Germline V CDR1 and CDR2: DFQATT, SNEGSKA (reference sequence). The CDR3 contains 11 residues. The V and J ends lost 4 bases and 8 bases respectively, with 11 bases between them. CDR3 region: CSANQIGGYTF. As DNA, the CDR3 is TGCAGTGCTAACCAAATAGGGGGCTACACCTTC.

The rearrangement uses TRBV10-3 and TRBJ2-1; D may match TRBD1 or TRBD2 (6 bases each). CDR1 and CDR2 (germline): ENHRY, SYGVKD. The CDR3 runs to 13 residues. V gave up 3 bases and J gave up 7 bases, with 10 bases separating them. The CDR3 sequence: CAISDTGRNEQFF. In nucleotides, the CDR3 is TGTGCCATCAGTGATACAGGGAGGAATGAGCAGTTCTTC.

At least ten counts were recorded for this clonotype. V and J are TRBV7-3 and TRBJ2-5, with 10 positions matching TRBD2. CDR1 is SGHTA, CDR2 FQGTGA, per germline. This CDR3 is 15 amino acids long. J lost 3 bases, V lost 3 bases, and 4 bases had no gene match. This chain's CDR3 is CASSLGAGGEETQYF. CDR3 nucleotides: TGTGCCAGCAGCTTGGGAGCGGGAGGGGAAGAGACCCAGTACTTC.

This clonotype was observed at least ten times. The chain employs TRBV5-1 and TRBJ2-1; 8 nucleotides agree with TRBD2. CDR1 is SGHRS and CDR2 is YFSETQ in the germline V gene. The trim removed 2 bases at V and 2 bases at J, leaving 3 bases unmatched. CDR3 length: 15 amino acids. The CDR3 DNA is TGCGCCAGCAGCTTTGGACTAGCCGCCTACAATGAGCAGTTCTTC. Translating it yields CASSFGLAAYNEQFF.

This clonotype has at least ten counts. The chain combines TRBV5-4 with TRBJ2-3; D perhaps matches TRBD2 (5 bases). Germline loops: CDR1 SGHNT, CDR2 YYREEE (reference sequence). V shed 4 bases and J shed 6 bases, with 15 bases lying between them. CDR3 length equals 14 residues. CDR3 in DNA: TGTGCCAGCAGCGCGGCTAGCAGACGGGATACGCAGTATTTT. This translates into CASSAASRRDTQYF.

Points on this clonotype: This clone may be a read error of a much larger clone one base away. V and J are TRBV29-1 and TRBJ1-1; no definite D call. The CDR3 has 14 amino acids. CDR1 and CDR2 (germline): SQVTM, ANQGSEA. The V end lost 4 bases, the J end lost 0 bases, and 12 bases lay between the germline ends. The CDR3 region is CSVVRFGVNTEAFF. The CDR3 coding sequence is TGCAGCGTTGTTAGGTTTGGGGTGAACACTGAAGCTTTCTTT.

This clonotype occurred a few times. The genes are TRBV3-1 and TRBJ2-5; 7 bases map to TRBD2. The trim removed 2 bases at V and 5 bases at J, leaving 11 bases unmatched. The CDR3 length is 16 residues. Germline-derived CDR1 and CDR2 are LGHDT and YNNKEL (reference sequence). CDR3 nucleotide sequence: TGTGCCAGCAGCCAAAGGCTAGCGGAGGTGGGGGAGACCCAGTACTTC. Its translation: CASSQRLAEVGETQYF.

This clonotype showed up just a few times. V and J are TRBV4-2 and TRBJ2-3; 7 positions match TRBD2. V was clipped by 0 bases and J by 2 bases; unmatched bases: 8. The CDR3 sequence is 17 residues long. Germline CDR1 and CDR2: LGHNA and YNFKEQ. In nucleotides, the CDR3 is TGTGCCAGCAGCCAAGAGGAGTCTAGCGGTCCCACAGATACGCAGTATTTT. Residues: CASSQEESSGPTDTQYF.

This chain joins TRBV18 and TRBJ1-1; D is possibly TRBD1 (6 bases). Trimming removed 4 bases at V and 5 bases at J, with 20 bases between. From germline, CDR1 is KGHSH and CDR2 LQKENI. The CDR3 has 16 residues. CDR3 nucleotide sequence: TGTGCCAGCTCACTAAAAGCACAGGGTAGGAGTACTGAAGCTTTCTTT. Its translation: CASSLKAQGRSTEAFF.